A selection of T cell receptor beta chains follows, all from one sample in a study of T cells in narcolepsy. Sequenced by immunoSEQ multiplex PCR; TCRdb stores in-frame clones only, minus some. The repertoire holds 3,000 to 3,500 clones, with about 59% as singletons. The source material was CD45RA- memory CD8+ T cells from PBMCs. All receptors derive from a human donor with narcolepsy. Both conserved end residues are part of each CDR3. D genes are given only for firm matches. Size values are once, few and many counts, or a class for expanded clones, and some rows have none.

v_gene	j_gene	abundance	d_gene	CDR3aa	CDR3nt
TRBV5-4	TRBJ2-7	NA	TRBD2	CASSFPKRGPYEQYF	TGTGCCAGCAGCTTTCCGAAGCGGGGACCCTACGAGCAGTACTTC
TRBV5-4	TRBJ2-7	NA	NA	CASSLYSNSYEQYF	TGTGCCAGCAGCTTGTACAGCAACTCCTACGAGCAGTACTTC
TRBV6-5	TRBJ2-5	NA	NA	CASGGSGETQYF	TGTGCCAGCGGGGGGTCAGGGGAGACCCAGTACTTC
TRBV7-8	TRBJ2-7	NA	TRBD1	CASSLTPGQGVNEQYF	TGTGCCAGCAGCTTAACGCCGGGACAGGGAGTCAACGAGCAGTACTTC
TRBV27	TRBJ2-6	NA	NA	CASTPNVGSGANVLTF	TGTGCCAGCACCCCAAACGTTGGCTCTGGGGCCAACGTCCTGACTTTC
TRBV29-1	TRBJ1-1	NA	NA	CSVDFGTEAFF	TGCAGCGTTGATTTTGGAACTGAAGCTTTCTTT
TRBV5-1	TRBJ2-7	NA	NA	CASSFSISYEQYF	TGCGCCAGCAGCTTTTCGATCTCCTACGAGCAGTACTTC
TRBV7-8	TRBJ2-1	NA	NA	CASRMGPGVNNEQFF	TGTGCCAGCAGAATGGGTCCGGGAGTCAACAATGAGCAGTTCTTC
TRBV5-5	TRBJ1-4	NA	NA	CASSLDPEKLFF	TGTGCCAGCAGCTTGGACCCCGAAAAACTGTTTTTT
TRBV7-6	TRBJ2-1	NA	TRBD2	CASSSEAGGALNEQFF	TGTGCCAGCAGCTCCGAGGCCGGGGGGGCATTAAATGAGCAGTTCTTC
TRBV6-5	TRBJ2-7	NA	NA	CASMMGRGYEQYF	TGTGCCAGCATGATGGGCAGGGGCTACGAGCAGTACTTC
TRBV5-7	TRBJ1-1	few	NA	CASSLAGANTEAFF	TGTGCCAGCAGCTTAGCGGGGGCGAACACTGAAGCTTTCTTT
TRBV4-2	TRBJ2-2	NA	TRBD2	CASSQDPSGGFGELFF	TGTGCCAGCAGCCAAGACCCTAGCGGGGGGTTCGGGGAGCTGTTTTTT
TRBV4-1	TRBJ2-2	NA	TRBD2	CASSPGLAGTGELFF	TGCGCCAGCAGCCCGGGACTAGCGGGCACCGGGGAGCTGTTTTTT
TRBV6-1	TRBJ2-7	NA	TRBD1	CASSSTGNYEQYF	TGTGCCAGCAGTTCGACAGGGAACTACGAGCAGTACTTC
TRBV29-1	TRBJ1-5	NA	TRBD1	CSVVDREHQPQHF	TGCAGCGTTGTGGACAGGGAACATCAGCCCCAGCATTTT